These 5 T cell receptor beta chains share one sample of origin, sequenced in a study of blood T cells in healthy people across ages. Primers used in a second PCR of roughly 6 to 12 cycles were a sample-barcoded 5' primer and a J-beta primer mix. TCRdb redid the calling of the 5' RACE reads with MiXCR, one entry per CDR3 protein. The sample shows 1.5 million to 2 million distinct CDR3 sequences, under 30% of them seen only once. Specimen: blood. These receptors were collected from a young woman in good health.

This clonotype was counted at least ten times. CDR3 in DNA: TGCGCCAGCAGCTTGGGGTTCCTAGAGACCCAGTACTTC. Translating gives CASSLGFLETQYF. The chain is built from TRBV5-1 and TRBJ2-5; no firm D call. In germline, CDR1 is SGHRS, CDR2 YFSETQ. With 0 bases removed from V and 4 bases from J, the gap between germline ends came to 7 bases. The length of the CDR3 is 13 residues.

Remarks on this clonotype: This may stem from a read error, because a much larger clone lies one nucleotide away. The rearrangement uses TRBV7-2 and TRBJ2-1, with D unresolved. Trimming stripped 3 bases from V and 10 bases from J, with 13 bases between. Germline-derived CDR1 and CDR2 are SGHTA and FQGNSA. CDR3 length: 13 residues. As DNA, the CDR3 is TGTGCCAGCAGCTTGGCAGTCGAATACGAGCAGTTCTTC. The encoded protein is CASSLAVEYEQFF.

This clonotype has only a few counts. CDR3 loop: CSARVGRTTGYTF. The CDR3 bases are TGCAGTGCTAGAGTCGGCAGAACGACGGGCTACACCTTC. This chain uses TRBV20-1 with TRBJ1-2; no definite D call. CDR1 and CDR2 from the germline V gene are DFQATT and SNEGSKA (reference sequence). V shed 1 base and J shed 8 bases, with 14 bases lying between them. This CDR3 region has 13 residues.

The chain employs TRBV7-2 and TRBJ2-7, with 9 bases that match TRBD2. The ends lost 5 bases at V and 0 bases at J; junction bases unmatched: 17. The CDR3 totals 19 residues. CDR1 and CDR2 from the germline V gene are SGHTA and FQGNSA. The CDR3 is CASSRRREQLAGNSYEQYF. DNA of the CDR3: TGTGCCAGCAGCCGCCGGAGGGAACAACTAGCGGGTAACTCCTACGAGCAGTACTTC. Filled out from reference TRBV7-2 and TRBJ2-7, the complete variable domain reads GAGVSQSPSNKVTEKGKDVELRCDPISGHTALYWYRQSLGQGLEFLIYFQGNSAPDKSGLPSDRFSAERTGGSVSTLTIQRTQQEDSAVYLCASSRRREQLAGNSYEQYFGPGTRLTVT.

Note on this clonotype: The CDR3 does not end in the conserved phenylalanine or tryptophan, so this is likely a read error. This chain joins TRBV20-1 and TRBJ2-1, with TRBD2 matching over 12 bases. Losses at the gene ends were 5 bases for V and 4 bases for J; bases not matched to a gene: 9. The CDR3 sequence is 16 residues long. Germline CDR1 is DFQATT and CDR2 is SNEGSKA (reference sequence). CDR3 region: CSALLAGGRRYNEQFL. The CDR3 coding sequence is TGCAGTGCTTTACTAGCGGGAGGACGTCGATACAATGAGCAGTTCTTG.